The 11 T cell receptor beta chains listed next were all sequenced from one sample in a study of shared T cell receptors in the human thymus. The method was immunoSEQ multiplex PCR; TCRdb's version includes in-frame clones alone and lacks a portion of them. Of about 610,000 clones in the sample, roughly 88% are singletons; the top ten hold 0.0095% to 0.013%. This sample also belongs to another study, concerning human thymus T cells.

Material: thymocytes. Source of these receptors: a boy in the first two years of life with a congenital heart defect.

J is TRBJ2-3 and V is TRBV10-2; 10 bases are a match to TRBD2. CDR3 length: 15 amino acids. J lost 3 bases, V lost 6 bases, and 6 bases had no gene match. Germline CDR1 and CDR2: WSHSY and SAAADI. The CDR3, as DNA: TGCGCCAGCAGCTTAGCGGGAGGTATGACAGATACGCAGTATTTT. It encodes CASSLAGGMTDTQYF.

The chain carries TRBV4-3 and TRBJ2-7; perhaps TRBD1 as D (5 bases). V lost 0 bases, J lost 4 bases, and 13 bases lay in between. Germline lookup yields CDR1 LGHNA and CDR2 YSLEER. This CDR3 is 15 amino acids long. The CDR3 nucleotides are TGCGCCAGCAGCCAAGATTTTGGGGCCTGGTACGAGCAGTACTTC. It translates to CASSQDFGAWYEQYF.

The CDR3 region has the DNA TGTGCCAGCAGTATCCACAGGGGACGTAGCAATCAGCCCCAGCATTTT. Its protein product is CASSIHRGRSNQPQHF. The V call is TRBV28, the J call TRBJ1-5, with TRBD1 identical over 7 bases. Germline V gene sequence: CDR1 MDHEN, CDR2 SYDVKM. Unmatched junction bases numbered 7, after V lost 5 bases and J lost 0 bases. The CDR3 runs to 16 residues.

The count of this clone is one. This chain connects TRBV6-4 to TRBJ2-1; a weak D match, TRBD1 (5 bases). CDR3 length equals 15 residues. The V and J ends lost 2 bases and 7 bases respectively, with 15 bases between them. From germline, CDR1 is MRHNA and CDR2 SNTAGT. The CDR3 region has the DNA TGTGCCAGCAGTGACAAGGCAGGGCCTTGGAATGAGCAGTTCTTC. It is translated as CASSDKAGPWNEQFF.

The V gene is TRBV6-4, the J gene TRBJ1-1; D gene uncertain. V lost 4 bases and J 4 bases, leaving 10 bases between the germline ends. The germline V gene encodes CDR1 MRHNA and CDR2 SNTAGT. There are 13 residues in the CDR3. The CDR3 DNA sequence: TGTGCCAGCAGTGTCGATACTAGCACTGAAGCTTTCTTT. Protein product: CASSVDTSTEAFF.

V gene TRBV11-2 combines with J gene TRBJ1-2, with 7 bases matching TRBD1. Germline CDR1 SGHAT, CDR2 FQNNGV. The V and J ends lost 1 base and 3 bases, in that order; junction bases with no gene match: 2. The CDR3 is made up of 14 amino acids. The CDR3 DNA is TGTGCCAGCAGCTTAGGTACAGGGGACTATGGCTACACCTTC. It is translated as CASSLGTGDYGYTF.

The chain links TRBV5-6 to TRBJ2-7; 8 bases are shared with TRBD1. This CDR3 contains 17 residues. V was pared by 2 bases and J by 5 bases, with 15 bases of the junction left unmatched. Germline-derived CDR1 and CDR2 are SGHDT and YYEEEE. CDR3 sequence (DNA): TGTGCCAGCAGCTTCTGGGGGGCGCAGGGGGCGCATAACGAGCAGTACTTC. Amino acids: CASSFWGAQGAHNEQYF.

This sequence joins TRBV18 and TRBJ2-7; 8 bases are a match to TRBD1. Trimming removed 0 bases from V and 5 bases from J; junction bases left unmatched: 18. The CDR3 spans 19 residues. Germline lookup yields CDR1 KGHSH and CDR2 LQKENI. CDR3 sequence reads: CASSPPGADRATDTDEQYF. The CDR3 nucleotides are TGTGCCAGCTCACCACCGGGTGCGGACAGGGCAACGGATACTGACGAGCAGTACTTC.

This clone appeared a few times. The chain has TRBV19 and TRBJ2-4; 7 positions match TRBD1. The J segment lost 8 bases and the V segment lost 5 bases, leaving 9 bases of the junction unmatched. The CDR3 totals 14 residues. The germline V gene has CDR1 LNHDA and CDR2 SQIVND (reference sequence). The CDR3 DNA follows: TGTGCCAGTAGTTCGACAGGGTTGGTGTACATTCAGTACTTC. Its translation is CASSSTGLVYIQYF.

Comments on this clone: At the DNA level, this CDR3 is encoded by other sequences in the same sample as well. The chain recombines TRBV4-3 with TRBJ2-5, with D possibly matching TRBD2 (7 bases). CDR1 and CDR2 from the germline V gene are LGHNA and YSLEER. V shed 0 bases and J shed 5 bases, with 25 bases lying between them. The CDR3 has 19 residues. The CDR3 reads CASSQDETSRLGGQETQYF. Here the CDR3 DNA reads TGCGCCAGCAGCCAAGATGAGACTAGCCGATTAGGGGGGCAGGAGACCCAGTACTTC.

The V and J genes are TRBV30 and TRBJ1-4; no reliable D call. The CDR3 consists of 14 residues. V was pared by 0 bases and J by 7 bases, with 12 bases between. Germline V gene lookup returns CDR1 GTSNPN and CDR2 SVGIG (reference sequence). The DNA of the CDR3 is TGTGCCTGGAGTGTACTCCAACAGCCTGAAAAACTGTTTTTT. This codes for CAWSVLQQPEKLFF.